This is a list of T cell receptor beta chains from one sample in a study of OX40 agonist ivuxolimab in advanced cancers. The assay was immunoSEQ multiplex PCR, and TCRdb's table has in-frame clones only and misses some. Altogether 50,000 to 75,000 clones are present, less than 90% being singletons, with the ten largest covering approximately 3.2%. This material consisted of CD4+ or CD8+ T cells sorted from blood, taken in a trial of the OX40 agonist ivuxolimab. All receptors derive from an adult with an advanced solid tumor such as melanoma, head and neck, liver or kidney cancer. Each CDR3 is given with its conserved first and last residue. A D gene is named only where the DNA matches it firmly. Rows may omit the clone size; those that give it use once, few, many or a size class.

cdr3_length	d_call	v_call	j_call	clone_size	cdr3_nt	cdr3_aa
15	.	TRBV7-9	TRBJ1-6	.	TGTGCCAGCAGCCCCATGGGGCAGGGGCATTCACCCCTCCACTTT	CASSPMGQGHSPLHF
14	.	TRBV30	TRBJ2-2	.	TGTGCCTGGAGACCGGGACTCCCGACCGGGGAGCTGTTTTTT	CAWRPGLPTGELFF
15	.	TRBV6-1	TRBJ2-1	.	TGTGCCAGCGGAGAACCGGGGGTGAATTACAATGAGCAGTTCTTC	CASGEPGVNYNEQFF
16	TRBD2	TRBV6-1	TRBJ2-5	.	TGTGCCAGCAGTGCCCCCACCGGGGGGGGTCGAGAGACCCAGTACTTC	CASSAPTGGGRETQYF
13	.	TRBV30	TRBJ1-3	.	TGTGCCTGGAGTATTAGCTCTGGAAACACCATATATTTT	CAWSISSGNTIYF
16	.	TRBV7-6	TRBJ1-3	.	TGTGCCAGCAGCTCAGAAGGGAATCTGTATGGAAACACCATATATTTT	CASSSEGNLYGNTIYF
14	.	TRBV15	TRBJ2-3	once	TGTGCCACCAGCAGAGAGGTGAGAACAGATACGCAGTATTTT	CATSREVRTDTQYF
14	.	TRBV18	TRBJ1-4	.	TGTGCCAGCTCCCCCCCGGGGGATAATGAAAAACTGTTTTTT	CASSPPGDNEKLFF
14	.	TRBV18	TRBJ2-7	.	TGTGCCAGCTCACCAGGGTTACAGACCTACGAGCAGTACTTC	CASSPGLQTYEQYF
14	.	TRBV28	TRBJ1-2	.	TGTGCCAGCAGCCGAGCCGACATTAACTATGGCTACACCTTC	CASSRADINYGYTF
16	.	TRBV14	TRBJ1-6	.	TGTGCCAGCAGCCAAGCCGGGACACCGATTAATTCACCCCTCCACTTT	CASSQAGTPINSPLHF
19	TRBD2	TRBV28	TRBJ2-3	.	TGTGCCAGCAGACGCCCGCTCAAATCCGGGACTATTATTTCAGATACGCAGTATTTT	CASRRPLKSGTIISDTQYF
13	.	TRBV28	TRBJ1-5	few	TGTGCCAGCAGTCCCTGGGACGGCCAGCCCCAGCATTTT	CASSPWDGQPQHF
16	TRBD1	TRBV6-4	TRBJ1-3	.	TGTGCCAGCAGTGACGCCGGACAGGGCTTTGGAAACACCATATATTTT	CASSDAGQGFGNTIYF
17	TRBD1	TRBV7-2	TRBJ1-6	.	TGTGCCAGCAGCTTAGAGGTGGGACAGGGAGGTAATTCACCCCTCCACTTT	CASSLEVGQGGNSPLHF
16	.	TRBV6-6	TRBJ1-6	.	TGTGCCAGCAGTTACGGGGAGGGCGCTAATAATTCACCCCTCCACTTT	CASSYGEGANNSPLHF
14	.	TRBV5-4	TRBJ2-2	once	TGTGCCAGCAGCCCAGGGGGGCGAGCCGGGGAGCTGTTTTTT	CASSPGGRAGELFF
15	.	TRBV19	TRBJ1-1	.	TGTGCCAGCCTAGGGACCCCAGATATGAACACTGAAGCTTTCTTT	CASLGTPDMNTEAFF
13	.	TRBV6-6	TRBJ1-1	.	TGTGCCAGCGTGTTCGAGGTCAACACTGAAGCTTTCTTT	CASVFEVNTEAFF
11	.	TRBV29-1	TRBJ2-1	.	TGCAGCGCCGCCGGGCCCGATGAGCAGTTCTTC	CSAAGPDEQFF
13	.	TRBV6-5	TRBJ1-1	.	TGTGCCAGCAGTACCGGACAGAACACTGAAGCTTTCTTT	CASSTGQNTEAFF
14	.	TRBV7-2	TRBJ2-3	once	TGTGCCAGCAGCTTAGTTGTGGGGTGGGATACGCAGTATTTT	CASSLVVGWDTQYF
14	.	TRBV28	TRBJ1-4	.	TGTGCCAGCAGTGACGGGGGCCGGGGTGAAAAACTGTTTTTT	CASSDGGRGEKLFF
14	TRBD1	TRBV28	TRBJ1-2	.	TGTGCCAGCGCCCGGGGACAGAGTTTCTATGGCTACACCTTC	CASARGQSFYGYTF
12	.	TRBV19	TRBJ2-3	.	TGTGCCAGTAGCGGAGATTCTCGGGGGCAGTATTTT	CASSGDSRGQYF
14	TRBD1	TRBV11-1	TRBJ2-5	few	TGTGCCAGCAGCCCGAACAGGGGATCGGGGACCCAGTACTTC	CASSPNRGSGTQYF
18	TRBD1	TRBV10-3	TRBJ1-2	once	TGTGCCATCAGTGGGGGACAGGGGAATAGTGGCTTTGGGGATGGCTACACCTTC	CAISGGQGNSGFGDGYTF
14	.	TRBV5-4	TRBJ2-2	.	TGTGCCAGCAGCTTACAGGGTAGCACCGGGGAGCTGTTTTTT	CASSLQGSTGELFF
14	.	TRBV27	TRBJ1-5	.	TGTGCCAGCTGGTCCCCCTCCGGCAATCAGCCCCAGCATTTT	CASWSPSGNQPQHF
14	TRBD1	TRBV2	TRBJ1-2	.	TGTGCCAGCAGTGGGGACAGGGGAAGCTATGGCTACACCTTC	CASSGDRGSYGYTF
14	.	TRBV29-1	TRBJ2-3	.	TGCAGCGTCCTCCCCGCGGGCCGGGCAGATACGCAGTATTTT	CSVLPAGRADTQYF
13	TRBD1	TRBV30	TRBJ1-2	.	TGTGCCTGGAGGAGGACAGGCGGCTATGGCTACACCTTC	CAWRRTGGYGYTF
13	TRBD1	TRBV6-5	TRBJ1-2	once	TGTGCCAGCAGTTATCAGGGGGCCTATGGCTACACCTTC	CASSYQGAYGYTF
14	.	TRBV5-4	TRBJ1-6	once	TGTGCCAGCAGCTTTAGGAACTTTAATTCACCCCTCCACTTT	CASSFRNFNSPLHF
14	TRBD1	TRBV19	TRBJ2-2	.	TGTGCCAGTACCGAGCAGGGACAGGCCGGGGAGCTGTTTTTT	CASTEQGQAGELFF
14	.	TRBV6-6	TRBJ1-2	.	TGTGCCAGCAGACTGGGGGGGGACCACTATGGCTACACCTTC	CASRLGGDHYGYTF
17	TRBD2	TRBV4-1	TRBJ2-1	.	TGCGCCAGCAGCCAAGTACTAGCGGGGTTGTCCTACAATGAGCAGTTCTTC	CASSQVLAGLSYNEQFF
15	.	TRBV5-1	TRBJ1-2	medium-sized	TGCGCCAGCAGCTTCGATGGGGGAAGTGAGTATGGCTACACCTTC	CASSFDGGSEYGYTF
14	TRBD2	TRBV28	TRBJ2-5	.	TGTGCCAGCAGTCCCCGGGGGGTAGGAGAGACCCAGTACTTC	CASSPRGVGETQYF
15	TRBD1	TRBV18	TRBJ2-3	.	TGTGCCAGCTCACAAGCCGGGACAGGGATAGATACGCAGTATTTT	CASSQAGTGIDTQYF